The sample holds many counts of the clone carrying this T cell receptor beta chain. This sample is part of a study of T cells in Graves' hyperthyroidism and ophthalmopathy. The CDR3 consists of 14 residues. Germline lookup yields CDR1 DFQATT and CDR2 SNEGSKA (reference sequence). The V and J ends lost 3 bases and 0 bases respectively, with 9 bases between them. Using RNA transcripts as the source, TCR beta CDR3 regions were amplified. HTBI primers were used for first-round RT-PCR of the TCR CDR3. TCRdb fed the multiplex PCR reads into MiXCR, producing one record per CDR3 protein. In the table there are some 720,000 distinct CDR3 sequences, about 16% of which are singletons.

This rearrangement joins TRBV20-1 to TRBJ2-4; D unresolved. The clonotype was recovered from a man aged 18 to 35 with Graves' hyperthyroidism. Specimen: blood. Here the CDR3 reads CSASHGVAKNIQYF. CDR3 nucleotides: TGCAGTGCTAGTCACGGAGTAGCCAAAAACATTCAGTACTTC.